Here is one TCR beta chain with its context. Its target is not known. This record belongs to a study of T-cell memory formation after mild COVID-19. Regarding the study as a whole: There was no confirmation that second-wave clones peaking on day 37 were SARS-CoV-2 specific.

TCRdb re-analysed the 5' RACE reads in MiXCR, keeping a single row per CDR3 protein. Here the sample spans some 200,000 distinct CDR3 sequences, over 9.5% being singletons. The clonotype comes from a man aged 18 to 35 who had mild COVID-19 (a few samples of this study predate the infection). Cell type and time point are not known. The sequenced sample was PBMCs or a T cell subset sorted from them (not recorded which).

The CDR3 spells CASSFRVSGGYTF. The DNA of the CDR3 is TGTGCCAGCAGTTTTAGGGTCTCTGGGGGCTACACCTTC. The chain links TRBV12-3 or TRBV12-4 to TRBJ1-2; unclear D gene. The V end was cut by 3 bases, the J end by 8 bases, with 13 bases between. CDR3 length: 13 residues.